This TCR beta chain was found in a study of blood T cell repertoires in COVID-19. Across the study: COVID-19 samples from acute and convalescent phases originated in the United States, Italy and Spain. Nucleic acid was either cDNA or gDNA, and it came from T cells, B-cell-depleted T cells, or PBMCs.

CDR3 length: 14 residues. Germline V gives CDR1 SNHLY, CDR2 FYNNEI. The V gene end was trimmed by 10 bases and the J gene end by 0 bases; junction bases not matched to a gene: 4. In the source study's methods: Estimation of nucleated cell counts was performed using reference gene primer amplification. The assay was immunoSEQ multiplex PCR, and TCRdb's table has in-frame clones only and misses some. The V and J calls and the clone size are those of that table, but D and trimming were determined from the DNA. The sample shows fewer than 70,000 clones, 80% to 95% of them seen only once. The sample consisted of peripheral blood. The TCR comes from a man between 50 and 59 years old with active COVID-19. The rearrangement links TRBV2 to TRBJ2-1; 9 bases are a match to TRBD1. CDR3 region: CAIKDRGSYNEQFF. CDR3 nucleotide sequence: TGTGCCATAAAGGACAGGGGCTCCTACAATGAGCAGTTCTTC.